The rows below give T cell receptor beta chains drawn from one sample of a study of shared clonotypes between healthy human individuals. Assay used: immunoSEQ multiplex PCR; TCRdb lists only in-frame clones, some missing. This sample has about 2.1 million clones; around 95% occur once, and the top ten carry around 1.8%. The material sequenced was naive CD8+ T cells from PBMCs. The receptors here all came from a man younger than 35 in good health. Some clones in this sample may be carry-over from other donors' samples. The conserved cysteine and the conserved F or W are not part of the CDR3 here.

V,J,CDR3
TRBV5-6,TRBJ1-5,ASSSLNQPQH
TRBV10-1,TRBJ1-6,ASSEGAPGRSPLH
TRBV11-2,TRBJ1-4,ASSPRGEKLF
TRBV30,TRBJ1-1,AWSDGIGQGGTEAF
TRBV6-5,TRBJ2-2,ASSPRQGHGELF
TRBV4-3,TRBJ2-7,ASSQDRGPYEQY
TRBV28,TRBJ1-2,ASSGVGVRQDPNYGYT
TRBV14,TRBJ2-3,ASSQDRTSGIGDTQY
TRBV5-1,TRBJ2-5,ASSLAAQGTQETQY
TRBV6-5,TRBJ2-5,ASSPTGEGQETQY
TRBV6-6,TRBJ1-1,ASRPGQQEEAF
TRBV6-5,TRBJ1-2,ASRLTAFYGYA
TRBV11-2,TRBJ2-1,ASSLGSSEQF
TRBV7-9,TRBJ2-1,ASSLEAGGGNEQF
TRBV5-4,TRBJ1-1,ASSLGRTGLAEAF
TRBV9,TRBJ1-4,ASSGGPPAFNEKLF
TRBV27,TRBJ1-1,ASTLGQGAGDTEAF
TRBV9,TRBJ1-1,ASSGQGAEAF
TRBV5-1,TRBJ1-1,ASSLSVSGGFVTEAF
TRBV28,TRBJ2-7,ASNVAGGYEQY
TRBV29-1,TRBJ2-1,SVLYNEQF
TRBV7-6,TRBJ2-4,ASSPDRGKNIQY
TRBV2,TRBJ2-7,ASKDPRDRSNYEQY
TRBV19,TRBJ2-7,ASSTREGFYEQY
TRBV19,TRBJ2-1,ASSYSGYYNEQF
TRBV7-2,TRBJ2-5,ASSPALAELQETQY
TRBV15,TRBJ2-7,ATSKPGTDLSYEQY
TRBV27,TRBJ2-7,ASSSTIYEQY
TRBV5-6,TRBJ1-2,ASSGGTGGNGYT
TRBV2,TRBJ2-3,ASWTGTSGRVGTDTQY
TRBV27,TRBJ2-5,ASWTSQETQY
TRBV9,TRBJ2-7,ASSSRPGQGSYEQY
TRBV9,TRBJ2-4,ASSAGHKNIQY
TRBV6-1,TRBJ1-2,ASSEGSTGTGRGYT
TRBV19,TRBJ1-1,ASSIGRGRMNTEAF
TRBV5-1,TRBJ2-1,ASSPTAGDNNEQF
TRBV7-8,TRBJ1-3,ASTLKRKGAGNTIY
TRBV7-3,TRBJ2-5,ASSLTVRPQETQY
TRBV4-3,TRBJ1-5,ASSQEPIRGQPQH
TRBV27,TRBJ2-5,ASSEWGGSITQRETQY
TRBV6-6,TRBJ2-7,ASSALDSYEQY
TRBV9,TRBJ2-1,ASSKGLAPYNEQF
TRBV5-1,TRBJ1-1,ASSSYRELNTEAF
TRBV15,TRBJ2-2,ATSFTGTAYTGELF
TRBV10-1,TRBJ2-1,ASSESGLSGEQF
TRBV15,TRBJ2-7,ATSRDGISAYEQY
TRBV6-1,TRBJ2-2,ASSAPAWDGELF
TRBV27,TRBJ2-7,ASSSSAPYEQY
TRBV7-2,TRBJ1-1,ASSLGAGGTEAF
TRBV7-2,TRBJ2-1,ASSLDASGISYNEQF
TRBV15,TRBJ1-5,ATSWVNQPQH
TRBV2,TRBJ2-7,ASSEGRQGTPPSYEQY
TRBV27,TRBJ1-5,ASSLYGVGQPQH
TRBV9,TRBJ2-1,ASSPDSVYNEQF
TRBV4-2,TRBJ2-1,ASSPHVTGGTYNEQF
TRBV9,TRBJ2-7,ASSQTGEIKQY
TRBV5-1,TRBJ1-1,ASSLAWTGANTEAF
TRBV5-4,TRBJ1-2,ASTGGYGYT